One TCR beta chain is described in this entry. Its target is unknown. Analyses pooled second doses at about 4 or about 12 weeks. The record originates from a study of T cell responses to AZD1222 COVID-19 vaccine. The data were produced by immunoSEQ multiplex PCR, yet TCRdb's version contains in-frame clones alone and is incomplete. Among 95,000 to 100,000 clones listed, roughly 90% were seen once. The V end was cut by 0 bases, the J end by 0 bases, with 9 bases between. Germline CDR1 reads PRHDT; CDR2 reads FYEKMQ (reference sequence). The length of the CDR3 is 16 residues. General study points: Clonal diversity may have been underestimated, and the donors were mostly white British, with more females than males. Spike was spanned by vaccine-associated CD4 TCRs, with dominance at 160-218 and 743-854.

The V gene is TRBV13, the J gene TRBJ1-3; TRBD1 is a possible D gene (5 bases). The sequences come from peripheral blood, collected 28 days after the second AZD1222 dose. This TCR was sampled from an adult who received the AZD1222 COVID-19 vaccine. The CDR3 region has the DNA TGTGCCAGCAGCTTAGGGCTCAGGGCCTCTGGAAACACCATATATTTT. This encodes CASSLGLRASGNTIYF.